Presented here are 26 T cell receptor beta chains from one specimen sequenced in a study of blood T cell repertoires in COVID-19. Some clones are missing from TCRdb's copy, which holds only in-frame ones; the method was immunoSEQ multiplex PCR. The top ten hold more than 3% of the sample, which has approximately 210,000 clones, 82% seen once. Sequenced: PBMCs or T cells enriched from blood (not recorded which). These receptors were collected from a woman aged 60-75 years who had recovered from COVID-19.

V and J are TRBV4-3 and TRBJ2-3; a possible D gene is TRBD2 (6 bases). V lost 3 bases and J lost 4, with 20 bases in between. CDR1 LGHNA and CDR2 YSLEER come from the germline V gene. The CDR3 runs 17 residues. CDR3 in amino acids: CASSQTGTRSSSDTQYF. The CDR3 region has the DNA TGCGCCAGCAGCCAGACTGGGACTCGATCATCGTCAGATACGCAGTATTTT.

For the CDR3, the DNA is TGCGCCAGCAGCCAAGTGGGCAGCAACTATGGCTACACCTTC. Encoded protein: CASSQVGSNYGYTF. The chain couples TRBV4-1 to TRBJ1-2, with D unresolved. The CDR3 loop spans 14 amino acids. With 1 base removed from V and 2 bases from J, the gap between germline ends came to 8 bases. Germline CDR1 reads MGHRA; CDR2 reads YSYEKL.

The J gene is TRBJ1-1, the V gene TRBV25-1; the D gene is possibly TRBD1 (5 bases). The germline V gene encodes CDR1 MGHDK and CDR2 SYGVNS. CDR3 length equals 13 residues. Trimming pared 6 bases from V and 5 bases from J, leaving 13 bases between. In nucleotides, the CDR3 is TGTGCCAGCAGGTTCCAGGGCGGAACTGAAGCTTTCTTT. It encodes CASRFQGGTEAFF.

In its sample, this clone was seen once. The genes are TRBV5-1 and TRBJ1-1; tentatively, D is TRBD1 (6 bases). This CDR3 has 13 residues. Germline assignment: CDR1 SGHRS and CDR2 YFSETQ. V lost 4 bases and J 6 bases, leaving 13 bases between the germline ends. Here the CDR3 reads CASSRLQGAEAFF. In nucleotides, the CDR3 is TGCGCCAGCAGCAGATTACAGGGCGCTGAAGCTTTCTTT.

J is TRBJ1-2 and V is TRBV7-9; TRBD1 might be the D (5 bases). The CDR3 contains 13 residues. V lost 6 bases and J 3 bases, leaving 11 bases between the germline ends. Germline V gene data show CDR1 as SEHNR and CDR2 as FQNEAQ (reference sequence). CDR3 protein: CASRGGLDYGYTF. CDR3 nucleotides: TGTGCCAGCAGGGGGGGACTCGACTATGGCTACACCTTC.

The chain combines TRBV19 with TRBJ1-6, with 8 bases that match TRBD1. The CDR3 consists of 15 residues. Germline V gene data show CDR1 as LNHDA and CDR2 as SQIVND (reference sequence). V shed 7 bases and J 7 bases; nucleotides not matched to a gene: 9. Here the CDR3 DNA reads TGTGCCAGTATGAAACAGGGGGGCTCGAATTCACCCCTCCACTTT. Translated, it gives CASMKQGGSNSPLHF.

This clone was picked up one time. The CDR3 sequence is CASRRQENTEAFF. CDR3 nucleotides: TGTGCCAGCAGGAGACAGGAGAACACTGAAGCTTTCTTT. The J gene is TRBJ1-1, the V gene TRBV6-5, with D tentatively TRBD1 (6 bases). This CDR3 contains 13 residues. Per germline, CDR1 MNHEY and CDR2 SVGAGI. The germline V and J ends were trimmed by 6 bases and 1 base, with 9 bases remaining between them.

CDR3 bases: TGTGCCAGCAGCGCCCCTAGCGGGTCCTCCTACGAGCAGTACTTC. Its protein is CASSAPSGSSYEQYF. The chain carries TRBV9 and TRBJ2-7, with 8 nucleotides matching TRBD2. Trimming at V came to 3 bases and at J to 0 bases, leaving 5 bases not matched to a gene. The germline V gene has CDR1 SGDLS and CDR2 YYNGEE. The CDR3 contains 15 residues.

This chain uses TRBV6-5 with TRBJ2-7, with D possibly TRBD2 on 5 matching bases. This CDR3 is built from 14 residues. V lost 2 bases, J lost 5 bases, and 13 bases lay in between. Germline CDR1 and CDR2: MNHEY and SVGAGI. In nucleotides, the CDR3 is TGTGCCAGCAGTTACGACTCCGGGATAGACGAGCAGTACTTC. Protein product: CASSYDSGIDEQYF.

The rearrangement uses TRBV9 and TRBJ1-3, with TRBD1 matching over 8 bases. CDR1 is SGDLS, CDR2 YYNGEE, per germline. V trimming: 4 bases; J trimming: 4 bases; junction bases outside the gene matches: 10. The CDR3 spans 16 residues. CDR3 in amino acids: CASSLQDRAGGNTIYF. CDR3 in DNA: TGTGCCAGCAGCCTCCAGGACAGGGCGGGAGGAAACACCATATATTTT. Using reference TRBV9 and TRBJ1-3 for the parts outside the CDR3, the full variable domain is DSGVTQTPKHLITATGQRVTLRCSPRSGDLSVYWYQQSLDQGLQFLIQYYNGEERAKGNILERFSAQQFPDLHSELNLSSLELGDSALYFCASSLQDRAGGNTIYFGEGSWLTVV.

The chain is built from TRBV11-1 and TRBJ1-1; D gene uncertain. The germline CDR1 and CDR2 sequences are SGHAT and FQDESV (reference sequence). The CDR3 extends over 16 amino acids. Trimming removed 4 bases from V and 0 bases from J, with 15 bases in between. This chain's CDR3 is CASSSLLSSLNTEAFF. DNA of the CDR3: TGTGCCAGCAGCTCTCTCCTCTCAAGCCTGAACACTGAAGCTTTCTTT.

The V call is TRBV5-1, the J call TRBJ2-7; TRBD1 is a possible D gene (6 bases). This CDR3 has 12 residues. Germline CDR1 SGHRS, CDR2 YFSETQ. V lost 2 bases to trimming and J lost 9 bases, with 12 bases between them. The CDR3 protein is CASSFNRDGQYF. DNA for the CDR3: TGCGCCAGCAGCTTTAACAGGGATGGGCAGTACTTC. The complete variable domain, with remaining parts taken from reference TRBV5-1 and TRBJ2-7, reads KAGVTQTPRYLIKTRGQQVTLSCSPISGHRSVSWYQQTPGQGLQFLFEYFSETQRNKGNFPGRFSGRQFSNSRSEMNVSTLELGDSALYLCASSFNRDGQYFGPGTRLTVT.

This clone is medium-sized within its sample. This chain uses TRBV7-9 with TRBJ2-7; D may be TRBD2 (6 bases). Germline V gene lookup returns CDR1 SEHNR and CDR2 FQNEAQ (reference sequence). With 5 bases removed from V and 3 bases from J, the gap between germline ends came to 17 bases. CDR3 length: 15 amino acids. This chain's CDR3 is CASSPNGGRDYEQYF. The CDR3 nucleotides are TGTGCCAGCAGCCCCAATGGGGGGAGAGACTACGAGCAGTACTTC. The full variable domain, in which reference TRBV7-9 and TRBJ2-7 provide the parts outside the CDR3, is DTGVSQNPRHKITKRGQNVTFRCDPISEHNRLYWYRQTLGQGPEFLTYFQNEAQLEKSRLLSDRFSAERPKGSFSTLEIQRTEQGDSAMYLCASSPNGGRDYEQYFGPGTRLTVT.

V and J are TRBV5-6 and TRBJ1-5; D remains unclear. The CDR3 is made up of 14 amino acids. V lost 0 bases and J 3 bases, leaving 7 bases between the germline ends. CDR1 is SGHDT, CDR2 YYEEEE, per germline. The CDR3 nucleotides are TGTGCCAGCAGCTTGGCGGGATTCAATCAGCCCCAGCATTTT. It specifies CASSLAGFNQPQHF.

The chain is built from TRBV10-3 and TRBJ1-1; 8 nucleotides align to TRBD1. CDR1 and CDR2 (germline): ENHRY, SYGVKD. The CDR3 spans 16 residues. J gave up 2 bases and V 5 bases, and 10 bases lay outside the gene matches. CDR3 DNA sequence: TGTGCCATCAGTTCGGGACAGGTGGCCGGTAACACTGAAGCTTTCTTT. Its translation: CAISSGQVAGNTEAFF.

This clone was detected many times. The CDR3 DNA follows: TGTGCCAGCAGTGATCCGGAACGGGCTGAAGCTTTCTTT. Residues: CASSDPERAEAFF. This chain joins TRBV2 and TRBJ1-1; D unresolved. This CDR3 is 13 amino acids long. CDR1 and CDR2 (germline): SNHLY, FYNNEI. The V end was cut by 3 bases, the J end by 6 bases, with 11 bases between. Variable domain in full (rest from reference TRBV2 and TRBJ1-1): EPEVTQTPSHQVTQMGQEVILRCVPISNHLYFYWYRQILGQKVEFLVSFYNNEISEKSEIFDDQFSVERPDGSNFTLKIRSTKLEDSAMYFCASSDPERAEAFFGQGTRLTVV.

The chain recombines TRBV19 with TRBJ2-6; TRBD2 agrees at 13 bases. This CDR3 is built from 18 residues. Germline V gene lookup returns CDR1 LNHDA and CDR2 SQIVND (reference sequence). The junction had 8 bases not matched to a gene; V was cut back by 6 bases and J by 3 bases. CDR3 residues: CASSRGLAGVFGANVLTF. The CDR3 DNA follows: TGTGCCAGTAGCAGAGGACTAGCGGGAGTCTTTGGGGCCAACGTCCTGACTTTC.

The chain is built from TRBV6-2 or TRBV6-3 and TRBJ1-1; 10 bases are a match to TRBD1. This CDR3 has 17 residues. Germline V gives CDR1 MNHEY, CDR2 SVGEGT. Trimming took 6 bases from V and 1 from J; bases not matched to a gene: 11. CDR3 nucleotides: TGTGCCAGCAGCGACGACAGGGGGCAGAGTGCGAACACTGAAGCTTTCTTT. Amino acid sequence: CASSDDRGQSANTEAFF.

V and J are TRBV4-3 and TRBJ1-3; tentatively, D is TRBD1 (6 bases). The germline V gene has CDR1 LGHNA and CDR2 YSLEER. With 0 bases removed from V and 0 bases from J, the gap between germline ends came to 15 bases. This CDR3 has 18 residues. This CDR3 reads CASSQEPPGHSSGNTIYF. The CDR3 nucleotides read TGCGCCAGCAGCCAAGAACCACCGGGACACAGCTCTGGAAACACCATATATTTT.

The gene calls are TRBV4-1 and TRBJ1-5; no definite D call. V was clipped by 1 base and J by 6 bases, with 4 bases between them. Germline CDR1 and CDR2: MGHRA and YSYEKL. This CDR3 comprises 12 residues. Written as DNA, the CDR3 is TGCGCCAGCAGCCAAGTCGGTCAGCCCCAGCATTTT. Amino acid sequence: CASSQVGQPQHF.

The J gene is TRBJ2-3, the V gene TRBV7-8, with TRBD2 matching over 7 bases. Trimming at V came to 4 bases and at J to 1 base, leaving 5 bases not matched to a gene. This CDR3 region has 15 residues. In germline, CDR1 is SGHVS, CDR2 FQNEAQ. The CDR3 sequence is CASSSRSGGTDTQYF. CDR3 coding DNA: TGTGCCAGCAGCTCCAGGAGCGGGGGCACAGATACGCAGTATTTT.

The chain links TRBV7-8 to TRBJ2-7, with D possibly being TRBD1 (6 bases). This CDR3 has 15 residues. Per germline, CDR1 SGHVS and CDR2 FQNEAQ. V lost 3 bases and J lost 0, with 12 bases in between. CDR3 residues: CASSFPRGRSYEQYF. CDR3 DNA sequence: TGTGCCAGCAGCTTTCCCAGGGGCCGCTCCTACGAGCAGTACTTC.

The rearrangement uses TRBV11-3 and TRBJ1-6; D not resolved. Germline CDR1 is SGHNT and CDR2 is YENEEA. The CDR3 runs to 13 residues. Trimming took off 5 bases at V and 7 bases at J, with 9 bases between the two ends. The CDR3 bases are TGTGCCAGCAGCCGGCTGGAGAATTCACCCCTCCACTTT. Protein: CASSRLENSPLHF.

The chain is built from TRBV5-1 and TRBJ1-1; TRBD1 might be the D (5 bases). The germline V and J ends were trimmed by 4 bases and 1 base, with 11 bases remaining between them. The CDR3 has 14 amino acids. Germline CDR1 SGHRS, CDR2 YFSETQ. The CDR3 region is CASSRRVSNTEAFF. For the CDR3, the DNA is TGCGCCAGCAGCCGCAGGGTATCGAACACTGAAGCTTTCTTT.

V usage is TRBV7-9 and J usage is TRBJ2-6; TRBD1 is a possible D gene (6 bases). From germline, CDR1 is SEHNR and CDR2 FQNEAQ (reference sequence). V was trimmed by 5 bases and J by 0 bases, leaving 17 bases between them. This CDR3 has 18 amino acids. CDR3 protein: CASSTSRGFSSGANVLTF. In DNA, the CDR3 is TGTGCCAGCAGCACGAGCAGGGGATTTAGCTCTGGGGCCAACGTCCTGACTTTC.

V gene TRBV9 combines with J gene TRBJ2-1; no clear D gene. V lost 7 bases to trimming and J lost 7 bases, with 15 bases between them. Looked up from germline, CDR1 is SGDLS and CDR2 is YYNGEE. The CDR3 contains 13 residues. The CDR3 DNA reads TGTGCCAGCTCCCCGGAGCCGAAGAATGAGCAGTTCTTC. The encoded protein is CASSPEPKNEQFF.